Below, 13 T cell receptor beta chains from the same sample are listed, as sequenced in a study of post-analysis software for immune sequencing data. Overall study findings and caveats: Patients carried roughly 5 TRBV segments more frequently than controls did, and TRBV5-6, TRBV5-1 and TRBV20-1 were among them.

cDNA libraries of TCR beta carried unique molecular identifiers. TCRdb ran MiXCR on the PCR reads and lists one entry per CDR3 protein. The sample consists of fewer than 900,000 distinct CDR3 sequences, around 42% of them appearing once. Their cognate antigens are unknown. The material sequenced was blood. Receptors originate from a girl between 5 and 17 years old with multiple sclerosis.

The chain has TRBV12-5 and TRBJ2-1, with TRBD2 matching 9 bases. In germline, CDR1 is LGHNT, CDR2 FRNRAP. The V and J ends lost 6 bases and 0 bases, in that order; junction bases with no gene match: 6. The CDR3 sequence is 16 residues long. CDR3 sequence (DNA): TGTGCTAGTGGCTGGACTAGCGAAAGCTCCTACAATGAGCAGTTCTTC. Protein product: CASGWTSESSYNEQFF.

The V gene is TRBV6-2 or TRBV6-3, the J gene TRBJ1-1; TRBD1 might be the D (5 bases). Per the germline V gene, CDR1 is MNHEY and CDR2 is SVGEGT. This CDR3 is built from 17 residues. Trimming left V 0 bases short and J 1 base short, with 15 bases between. The CDR3 spells CASSYSSTGTENTEAFF. The CDR3 DNA follows: TGTGCCAGCAGTTACTCCTCCACCGGGACCGAGAACACTGAAGCTTTCTTT.

The chain links TRBV28 to TRBJ2-7; 7 bases are a match to TRBD2. The J call is doubtful: the DNA matches TRBJ2-5 better. CDR3 length: 14 residues. From germline, CDR1 is MDHEN and CDR2 SYDVKM. The CDR3 reads CASRTAGVWETQYF. The CDR3 DNA is TGTGCCAGCAGAACCGCGGGAGTCTGGGAGACCCAGTACTTC.

This CDR3 is CSVAGLGTNFLGYGYTF. The CDR3 DNA sequence: TGCAGCGTGGCTGGGCTCGGGACTAACTTCTTAGGCTATGGCTACACCTTC. The chain is built from TRBV29-1 and TRBJ1-2; weak D call: TRBD1 (5 bases). The CDR3 is 17 amino acids. With 6 bases removed from V and 4 bases from J, the gap between germline ends came to 27 bases. Per germline, CDR1 SQVTM and CDR2 ANQGSEA.

The J gene is TRBJ2-1, the V gene TRBV20-1; 15 bases are shared with TRBD2. CDR3 length: 18 amino acids. Trimming took 3 bases from V and 6 from J; bases not matched to a gene: 12. Germline V CDR1 and CDR2: DFQATT, SNEGSKA (reference sequence). CDR3: CSASQGLAGGMGGNEQFF. The CDR3 DNA reads as TGCAGTGCTAGTCAGGGACTAGCGGGAGGAATGGGGGGCAATGAGCAGTTCTTC.

This chain links TRBV2 with TRBJ1-2, with D possibly being TRBD1 (5 bases). Trimming took off 3 bases at V and 2 bases at J, with 10 bases between the two ends. The CDR3 has 14 residues. Germline lookup yields CDR1 SNHLY and CDR2 FYNNEI. The CDR3 DNA follows: TGTGCCAGCAGTGACCCGGGACGGAACTATGGCTACACCTTC. Translating gives CASSDPGRNYGYTF.

This sequence joins TRBV5-5 and TRBJ2-5, with D unresolved. The CDR3 consists of 13 residues. Per the germline V gene, CDR1 is SGHKS and CDR2 is YYEKEE (reference sequence). Trimming stripped 2 bases from V and 2 bases from J, with 7 bases between. CDR3 loop: CASSFHSQETQYF. CDR3 in DNA: TGTGCCAGCAGCTTTCACTCTCAAGAGACCCAGTACTTC.

V is TRBV29-1 and J is TRBJ2-6; tentative D call: TRBD1 (6 bases). CDR3 length equals 15 residues. Looked up from germline, CDR1 is SQVTM and CDR2 is ANQGSEA. V lost 6 bases to trimming and J lost 4 bases, with 16 bases between them. In nucleotides, the CDR3 is TGCAGCGTATTGATGGGGGCGCTCGGGGCCAACGTCCTGACTTTC. This translates into CSVLMGALGANVLTF.

The V call is TRBV27, the J call TRBJ1-4, with a tentative D call TRBD1 (5 bases). CDR1 and CDR2 (germline): MNHEY, SMNVEV (reference sequence). V shed 6 bases and J shed 5 bases, with 13 bases lying between them. This CDR3 spans 14 amino acids. CDR3 residues: CASREGRANEKLFF. CDR3 in DNA: TGTGCCAGCAGAGAGGGCAGGGCGAATGAAAAACTGTTTTTT.

The J gene is TRBJ2-3, the V gene TRBV29-1, with 12 bases fitting TRBD2. V shed 5 bases, J shed 2 bases, and the junction held 14 bases outside the gene matches. Looked up from germline, CDR1 is SQVTM and CDR2 is ANQGSEA. There are 18 residues in the CDR3. CDR3 nucleotides: TGCAGCGTTCCCGACCCCTTTACTAGCGGGAGGTTCACAGATACGCAGTATTTT. It codes for CSVPDPFTSGRFTDTQYF.

This rearrangement joins TRBV7-2 to TRBJ1-2, with a possible D match to TRBD1 (6 bases). This CDR3 has 15 amino acids. Germline V gene sequence: CDR1 SGHTA, CDR2 FQGNSA. V was shortened by 5 bases and J by 2 bases, with 15 bases between the two germline ends. The CDR3 DNA follows: TGTGCCAGCAGCGCAGGGGTCAGGGACAACTATGGCTACACCTTC. It specifies CASSAGVRDNYGYTF.

This clonotype was recorded a few times. The CDR3 sequence: CASSSTRGQPQHF. The CDR3 nucleotides are TGTGCCAGCAGTTCCACCCGAGGTCAGCCCCAGCATTTT. J is TRBJ1-5 and V is TRBV6-2 or TRBV6-3; the D is unclear. V lost 4 bases to trimming and J lost 6 bases, with 10 bases between them. Looked up from germline, CDR1 is MNHEY and CDR2 is SVGEGT. The CDR3 runs 13 residues.

The chain joins TRBV5-1 to TRBJ2-5; D might be TRBD2 (5 bases). Trimming shortened V by 4 bases and J by 3 bases, and 13 bases separated the two germline ends. Per germline, CDR1 SGHRS and CDR2 YFSETQ. CDR3 length: 14 residues. The CDR3 is CASSRPTREETQYF. CDR3 DNA: TGCGCCAGCAGCCGCCCTACTAGAGAAGAGACCCAGTACTTC.